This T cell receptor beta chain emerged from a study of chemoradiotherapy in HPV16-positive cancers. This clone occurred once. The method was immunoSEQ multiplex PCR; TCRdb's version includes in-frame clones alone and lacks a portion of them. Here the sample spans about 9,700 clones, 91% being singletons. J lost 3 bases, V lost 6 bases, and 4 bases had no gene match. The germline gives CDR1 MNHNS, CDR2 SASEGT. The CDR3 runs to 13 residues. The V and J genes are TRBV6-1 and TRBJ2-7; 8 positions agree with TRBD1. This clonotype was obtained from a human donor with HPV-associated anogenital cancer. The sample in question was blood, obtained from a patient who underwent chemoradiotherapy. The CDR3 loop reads CASSRDRFYEQYF. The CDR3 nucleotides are TGTGCCAGCAGCCGGGACAGGTTCTACGAGCAGTACTTC.